These 14 T cell receptor beta chains share one sample of origin, sequenced in a study of cytomegalovirus exposure and HLA in healthy donors. Amplification used 60 Vbeta primers and 13 Jbeta primers. Profiled with immunoSEQ multiplex PCR; TCRdb holds only in-frame clones, not every one. The repertoire includes under 150,000 clones, about 75% of them detected once, and about 1.4% sits in the top ten. The sequenced material came from PBMCs. The receptors come from a woman aged 40 to 49 in good health and CMV-seronegative.

J is TRBJ1-2 and V is TRBV27; D is unclear. Germline V gene sequence: CDR1 MNHEY, CDR2 SMNVEV (reference sequence). The CDR3 extends over 13 amino acids. The V gene lost 6 bases and the J gene lost 6 bases, with 14 bases spanning the gap. This chain's CDR3 is CASRSRGLDGYTF. Here the CDR3 DNA reads TGTGCCAGCAGATCCCGGGGTCTCGATGGCTACACCTTC.

The rearrangement uses TRBV10-3 and TRBJ1-5; possibly TRBD1 for D (6 bases). This CDR3 is built from 14 residues. The germline V and J ends were trimmed by 6 bases and 4 bases, with 13 bases remaining between them. CDR1 and CDR2 (germline): ENHRY, SYGVKD. CDR3 amino acids: CAISLDSSNQPQHF. Written as DNA, the CDR3 is TGTGCCATCAGCCTGGACAGCTCGAATCAGCCCCAGCATTTT.

V is TRBV6-5 and J is TRBJ1-1; no clear D gene. V lost 2 bases, J lost 6 bases, and 13 bases lay in between. CDR1 and CDR2 from the germline V gene are MNHEY and SVGAGI. This CDR3 contains 14 residues. The CDR3 spells CASSYAEVVAEAFF. In DNA, the CDR3 is TGTGCCAGCAGTTACGCAGAAGTCGTGGCTGAAGCTTTCTTT.

The chain is built from TRBV28 and TRBJ1-1; D call uncertain. The V end was cut by 3 bases, the J end by 0 bases, with 14 bases between. CDR1 and CDR2 (germline): MDHEN, SYDVKM. The CDR3 is made up of 16 amino acids. The CDR3 reads CASSFPGSPMNTEAFF. DNA of the CDR3: TGTGCCAGCAGTTTCCCGGGGTCCCCTATGAACACTGAAGCTTTCTTT.

The chain recombines TRBV5-1 with TRBJ2-3, with 9 bases fitting TRBD2. The V and J ends lost 0 bases and 5 bases, in that order; junction bases with no gene match: 7. CDR1 and CDR2 from the germline V gene are SGHRS and YFSETQ. The CDR3 extends over 16 amino acids. CDR3 DNA sequence: TGCGCCAGCAGCTTGGGGGGCGGGGGGGCCCGAGATACGCAGTATTTT. Encoded protein: CASSLGGGGARDTQYF.

The J gene is TRBJ2-6, the V gene TRBV11-2; 8 bases fit TRBD1. The length of the CDR3 is 19 residues. Germline assignment: CDR1 SGHAT and CDR2 FQNNGV. After removal of 5 bases from V and 0 bases from J, the junction contained 12 bases not matched to a gene. This chain's CDR3 is CASSLDRGSYYSGANVLTF. CDR3 DNA sequence: TGTGCCAGCAGCCTCGACAGGGGTAGCTATTACTCTGGGGCCAACGTCCTGACTTTC.

The rearrangement uses TRBV19 and TRBJ1-2, with D possibly TRBD1 on 5 matching bases. Germline lookup yields CDR1 LNHDA and CDR2 SQIVND (reference sequence). V was cut by 6 bases and J by 1 base, with 18 bases left in between. CDR3 length: 16 residues. The chain's CDR3 is CASSYPPDRFNYGYTF. CDR3 DNA sequence: TGTGCCAGTAGCTACCCTCCCGACAGATTTAACTATGGCTACACCTTC.

V and J are TRBV19 and TRBJ1-5; the match to TRBD1 covers 7 bases. V dropped 4 bases and J dropped 5; count of bases not matched to a gene: 8. The CDR3 is 15 amino acids. CDR1 and CDR2 from the germline V gene are LNHDA and SQIVND (reference sequence). Here the CDR3 reads CASSTTGDEDQPQHF. The CDR3 DNA sequence: TGTGCCAGTAGTACCACAGGGGATGAGGATCAGCCCCAGCATTTT.

This clone was detected a few times. The J gene is TRBJ2-1, the V gene TRBV5-1; D is unresolved. CDR3 length: 15 amino acids. Germline V gene data show CDR1 as SGHRS and CDR2 as YFSETQ. Trimming pared 4 bases from V and 0 bases from J, leaving 11 bases between. This chain's CDR3 is CASSDPGSSYNEQFF. CDR3 in DNA: TGCGCCAGCAGCGACCCAGGTAGCTCCTACAATGAGCAGTTCTTC.

The chain links TRBV28 to TRBJ1-2, with TRBD1 as a possible D gene (6 bases). The V and J ends lost 7 bases and 1 base respectively, with 10 bases between them. Germline loops: CDR1 MDHEN, CDR2 SYDVKM. This CDR3 is 13 amino acids long. CDR3 sequence: CASMAGDNYGYTF. CDR3 DNA: TGTGCCAGCATGGCAGGGGATAACTATGGCTACACCTTC.

As for this clone: One end of the junction varies from germline; a read error may be responsible. At the DNA level, this CDR3 is encoded by other sequences in the same sample as well. The chain carries TRBV29-1 and TRBJ1-1, with 11 bases fitting TRBD1. The CDR3 runs to 13 residues. Germline values: CDR1 SQVTM, CDR2 ANQGSEA. The CDR3 DNA follows: TGCAGCGTCGAGGGACAGGGGGGCCCTGAGGCTTTCTTT. This encodes CSVEGQGGPEAFF.

The J gene is TRBJ1-3, the V gene TRBV4-1; perhaps TRBD1 as D (5 bases). V was pared by 0 bases and J by 4 bases, with 10 bases between. Germline V gene data show CDR1 as MGHRA and CDR2 as YSYEKL. CDR3 length: 15 residues. This chain's CDR3 is CASSQDSSGGNTIYF. The CDR3, as DNA: TGCGCCAGCAGCCAAGATAGTTCAGGGGGAAACACCATATATTTT.

This chain joins TRBV12-5 and TRBJ2-2; TRBD1 aligns across 8 bases. The germline V gene encodes CDR1 LGHNT and CDR2 FRNRAP. The junction had 3 bases not matched to a gene; V was cut back by 3 bases and J by 3 bases. The CDR3 has 15 residues. The CDR3 loop reads CASGLGQGYTGELFF. DNA of the CDR3: TGTGCTAGTGGTTTAGGACAGGGCTACACCGGGGAGCTGTTTTTT. Combining the CDR3 with reference TRBV12-5 and TRBJ2-2 gives the whole variable domain DARVTQTPRHKVTEMGQEVTMRCQPILGHNTVFWYRQTMMQGLELLAYFRNRAPLDDSGMPKDRFSAEMPDATLATLKIQPSEPRDSAVYFCASGLGQGYTGELFFGEGSRLTVL.

This chain links TRBV4-3 with TRBJ2-1; D is possibly TRBD2 (6 bases). This CDR3 has 17 residues. V was shortened by 1 base and J by 3 bases, with 16 bases between the two germline ends. The V gene's germline CDR1 is LGHNA and CDR2 YSLEER. The CDR3 loop reads CASSQGSAGINYNEQFF. As DNA, the CDR3 is TGCGCCAGCAGCCAAGGGTCCGCGGGGATAAACTACAATGAGCAGTTCTTC.